These T cell receptor beta chains were read from a single sample in a study of T cell repertoires in cytomegalovirus infection. From the reads, TCRdb called clonotypes with MiXCR, one entry per CDR3 protein. The sample shows fewer than 400,000 distinct CDR3 sequences, around 18% of them seen only once. Sequenced sample: PBMCs. These receptors were taken from a human donor in good health (CMV status not recorded). Some clones in this sample may be carry-over from other donors' samples. CDR3s include the opening cysteine and the closing phenylalanine or tryptophan. The D gene is left open where the match is weak. Where a row states a size, it is once, few, many or the class of an expanded clone; other rows omit it.

TRBD1	TRBV20-1	15	few	TRBJ2-1	TGCAGCGTCCGGACAGGGACGTTGACCTACAATGAGCAGTTCTTC	CSVRTGTLTYNEQFF
TRBD2	TRBV4-1	15	.	TRBJ2-4	TGCGCCAGCAGCCAACAGGGACTAGCGGGGGACATTCAGTACTTC	CASSQQGLAGDIQYF
.	TRBV20-1	11	few	TRBJ1-2	TGCAGTGCGGCGCTACAGGACTACTACACCTTC	CSAALQDYYTF
.	TRBV4-1	15	few	TRBJ1-4	TGCGCCAGCAGCCAAGTTGGGGTATCTGGTGAAAAACTGTTTTTT	CASSQVGVSGEKLFF
.	TRBV7-2	15	few	TRBJ2-1	TGTGCCAGCAGCTTAGAGGCGGGAATCGTCAATGAGCAGTTCTTC	CASSLEAGIVNEQFF
.	TRBV20-1	12	few	TRBJ2-5	TGCAGTGCCCTGTCGGACCAAGAGACCCAGTACTTC	CSALSDQETQYF
.	TRBV12-3/TRBV12-4	16	few	TRBJ2-2	TGTGCCAGCAGTTTACGTGGAGGGGGTTGGTCCGGGGAGCTGTTTTTT	CASSLRGGGWSGELFF
.	TRBV6-6	15	many	TRBJ2-1	TGTGCCAGCAGTTACGGGGGTAGCTCCTACAATGAGCAGTTCTTC	CASSYGGSSYNEQFF
.	TRBV4-3	15	many	TRBJ1-2	TGCGCCAGCAGCCTAAACCGGGACACCTCTCTCGGCTACACCTTC	CASSLNRDTSLGYTF
TRBD2	TRBV28	15	.	TRBJ2-3	TGTGCCAGCAGTACCCTTGCGGGGGTGGGGGATACGCAGTATTTT	CASSTLAGVGDTQYF
TRBD1	TRBV7-8	20	.	TRBJ2-1	TGTGCCAGCAGCTTCCCAAGGGACAGGGGGCAGGAGGAAGAAAGTGGTGAGCAGTTCTTC	CASSFPRDRGQEEESGEQFF
TRBD2	TRBV5-6	15	.	TRBJ2-3	TGTGCCAGCACCTTAGGCGGGGGGGACACAGATACGCAGTATTTT	CASTLGGGDTDTQYF
.	TRBV4-3	15	few	TRBJ2-3	TGCGCCAGCAGCCAAGATGGGGGTAGGACAGATACGCAGTATTTT	CASSQDGGRTDTQYF
.	TRBV5-1	16	.	TRBJ1-2	TGCGCCAGCAGCTTGGACACCCAGGGCCCGACTTGGGGCTACACCTTC	CASSLDTQGPTWGYTF
.	TRBV3-1	15	.	TRBJ1-4	TGTGCCAGCAGCTTGGGCCCTTCAACTAATGAAAAACTGTTTTTT	CASSLGPSTNEKLFF
TRBD1	TRBV7-8	15	many	TRBJ1-1	TGTGCCAGCAGCGAACGGGACAGCTTGTCCACTGAAGCTTTCTTT	CASSERDSLSTEAFF
.	TRBV20-1	13	.	TRBJ2-4	TGCAGTGCTAGGTTTTCGGGGAGAGACATTCAGTACTTC	CSARFSGRDIQYF
.	TRBV14	16	many	TRBJ2-4	TGTGCCAGCAGCCAAGCGGGAACACTAGCCAAAAACATTCAGTACTTC	CASSQAGTLAKNIQYF
.	TRBV20-1	13	few	TRBJ2-2	TGCAGTGGGAGCGAGCCGAACACCGGGGAGCTGTTTTTT	CSGSEPNTGELFF
.	TRBV29-1	12	few	TRBJ1-4	TGCAGCGTTCGGAGAGATAATGAAAAACTGTTTTTT	CSVRRDNEKLFF
.	TRBV19	14	.	TRBJ2-7	TGTGCCAGTAGTATAGATCTAACTCATTACGAGCAGTACTTC	CASSIDLTHYEQYF
.	TRBV7-8	15	many	TRBJ1-3	TGTGCCAGCAGCCCAGGAGTCTTAATGGGAAACACCATATATTTT	CASSPGVLMGNTIYF
.	TRBV4-2	16	few	TRBJ1-2	TGTGCCAGCAGCCAAGCTGTGACAGCCTCTAACTATGGCTACACCTTC	CASSQAVTASNYGYTF
TRBD1	TRBV7-2	14	.	TRBJ1-1	TGTGCCAGCAGCCGCGGACAGGGAAACACTGGAGCTTTCTTT	CASSRGQGNTGAFF
.	TRBV7-9	13	few	TRBJ1-6	TGTGCCAGCAGCTTAGCCCAGTTTTCACCCCTCCACTTT	CASSLAQFSPLHF
.	TRBV12-3/TRBV12-4	13	few	TRBJ1-2	TGTGCCAGCAGTTCCCCACAGGACTATGGCTACACCTTC	CASSSPQDYGYTF
TRBD1	TRBV6-6	13	.	TRBJ1-5	TGTGCCACCAATCAGGGGGGCGGTCAGCCCCAGCATTTT	CATNQGGGQPQHF
TRBD1	TRBV7-9	17	.	TRBJ2-7	TGTGCCAGCAGCTTACGCAACCCCGGACAGGGTTGGTACGAGCAGTACTTC	CASSLRNPGQGWYEQYF
TRBD1	TRBV9	15	.	TRBJ1-4	TGTGCCAGCAGCGAAGGGGGCGGTGACGATGAAAAACTGTTTTTT	CASSEGGGDDEKLFF
.	TRBV7-9	17	many	TRBJ1-4	TGTGCCAGCAGCTTAGATTTTCCGGGACCGAATAATGAAAAACTGTTTTTT	CASSLDFPGPNNEKLFF
.	TRBV2	13	.	TRBJ1-2	TGTGCCACTACGGCGAGCGTTTACTATGGCTACACCTTC	CATTASVYYGYTF
TRBD1	TRBV6-2/TRBV6-3	16	few	TRBJ1-5	TGTGCCAGCAGTTACCCCAACAGGGGTGGCAATCAGCCCCAGCATTTT	CASSYPNRGGNQPQHF
.	TRBV11-2	15	.	TRBJ2-5	TGTGCCAGCAGCCGAGTAGGACAAATACAAGAGACCCAGTACTTC	CASSRVGQIQETQYF
TRBD2	TRBV30	14	.	TRBJ2-1	TGTGCCTGGAGTGTGGGACTAGCCTACAATGAGCAGTTCTTC	CAWSVGLAYNEQFF
.	TRBV11-2	15	few	TRBJ1-2	TGTGCCAGCAGCAGTACGGACGGTTTTAACTATGGCTACACCTTC	CASSSTDGFNYGYTF
.	TRBV19	13	.	TRBJ1-6	TGTGCCAGTGGAATTAGGTATAATTCACCCCTCCACTTT	CASGIRYNSPLHF
.	TRBV6-2/TRBV6-3	12	.	TRBJ2-2	TGTGCCAGCAGTTACGTAGCCGGGGAGCTGTTTTTT	CASSYVAGELFF
.	TRBV12-5	12	.	TRBJ1-2	TGTGCTAGTGGTTTCTCAAACGGGGGCTACACCTTC	CASGFSNGGYTF
.	TRBV12-3/TRBV12-4	13	few	TRBJ1-2	TGTGCCAGCAGTTCCCTCGACAGCTATGGCTACACCTTC	CASSSLDSYGYTF
.	TRBV7-6	16	many	TRBJ2-3	TGTGCCAGCAGCGCCCGCCTGGGTACGAGCACAGATACGCAGTATTTT	CASSARLGTSTDTQYF
TRBD2	TRBV19	14	.	TRBJ2-5	TGTGCCAGTAGTCCCCTAGCGGGACCAGAGACCCAGTACTTC	CASSPLAGPETQYF
TRBD1	TRBV6-1	16	.	TRBJ1-3	TGTGCCAGCAGTTCCGGGACAGGGGGCATTGGAAACACCATATATTTT	CASSSGTGGIGNTIYF
TRBD2	TRBV4-1	17	.	TRBJ2-5	TGCGCCAGCAGCCAAACCGGGACTAGCGGGGGTGGTGAGACCCAGTACTTC	CASSQTGTSGGGETQYF
.	TRBV6-2/TRBV6-3	16	few	TRBJ2-1	TGTGCCAGCAGTTACTCTATCCAGCGCTCCTACAATGAGCAGTTCTTC	CASSYSIQRSYNEQFF
.	TRBV18	14	few	TRBJ1-4	TGTGCCAGCTCACGTCGACAGCTAAATGAAAAACTGTTTTTT	CASSRRQLNEKLFF
.	TRBV27	15	.	TRBJ2-6	TGTGCCAGCAGTTCCCTATCCTCTGGGGCCAACGTCCTGACTTTC	CASSSLSSGANVLTF
.	TRBV7-2	17	many	TRBJ2-7	TGTGCCAGCAGCTTAACCCCCAGAAACGGGGTTACCTACGAGCAGTACTTC	CASSLTPRNGVTYEQYF
.	TRBV19	15	.	TRBJ1-5	TGTGCCAGTTCCGGGTCCTGGGGCCAAGATCAGCCCCAGCATTTT	CASSGSWGQDQPQHF
.	TRBV20-1	14	.	TRBJ2-1	TGCAGTGCTATCCGCACCCCCCTAGCTGACGAGCAGTTCTTC	CSAIRTPLADEQFF
TRBD2	TRBV5-4	16	few	TRBJ2-5	TGTGCCAGCAGCCCGACTAGCGGGGCCTCCTGGGAGACCCAGTACTTC	CASSPTSGASWETQYF
TRBD2	TRBV5-1	15	many	TRBJ2-3	TGCGCCAGCAGCTTGGCTAGCGGGAGCGGTGATACGCAGTATTTT	CASSLASGSGDTQYF
.	TRBV20-1	11	.	TRBJ1-2	TGCAGTGCTAGTTCCGGGATCGGCTACACCTTC	CSASSGIGYTF
TRBD1	TRBV19	15	few	TRBJ1-1	TGTGCCAGTAGTACGGGACAGGACAGGAACACTGAAGCTTTCTTT	CASSTGQDRNTEAFF